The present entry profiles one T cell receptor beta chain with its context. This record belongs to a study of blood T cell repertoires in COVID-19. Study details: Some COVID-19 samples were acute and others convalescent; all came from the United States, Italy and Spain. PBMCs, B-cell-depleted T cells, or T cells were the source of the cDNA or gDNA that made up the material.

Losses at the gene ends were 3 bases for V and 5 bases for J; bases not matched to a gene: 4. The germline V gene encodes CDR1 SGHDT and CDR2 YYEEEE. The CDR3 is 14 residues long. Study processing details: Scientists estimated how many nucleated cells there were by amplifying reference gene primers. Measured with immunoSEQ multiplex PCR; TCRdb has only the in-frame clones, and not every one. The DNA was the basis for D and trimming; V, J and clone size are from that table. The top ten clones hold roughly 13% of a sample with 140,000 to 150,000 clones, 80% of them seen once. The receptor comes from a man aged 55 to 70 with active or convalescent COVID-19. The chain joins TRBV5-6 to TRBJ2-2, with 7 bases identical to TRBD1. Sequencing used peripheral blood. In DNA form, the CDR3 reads TGTGCCAGCAGCTGGGGACAGCGAACCGGGGAGCTGTTTTTT. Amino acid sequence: CASSWGQRTGELFF.